This T cell receptor (beta chain) was sequenced in a study of blood T cell repertoires in COVID-19 (TCRdb year 2020). Turning to the overall study: Samples from collaborators originated in the United States, Italy and Spain and spanned both the acute and convalescent phases of COVID-19. The sample metadata nearly always contained a de-identified subject ID, COVID-19 status, age in years and sex. Samples came from the ongoing ImmuneRACE study (first 160 participants) plus 1,254 subjects from 6 global collaborators. The prospective study material was composed of cDNA or gDNA derived from T cells, B-cell-depleted T cells, or PBMCs. Where HLA class I and class II types were available, the types were taken from metadata supplied by the sample provider, not from assay-based typing. The dataset comprised deeply sampled blood TCRbeta repertoires from subjects exposed to, actively infected with, or recovered from COVID-19. The repertoires were released in a freely available public database intended as a resource for research on the immune response to SARS-CoV-2. Broad study findings and their caveats: The quantity of clinical and demographic metadata differed by source and by participant and was supplied without curation.

The CDR1 and CDR2 encoded by the germline V gene are MGHRA and YSYEKL. The CDR3 measures 15 amino acids from cysteine to phenylalanine. The kept DNA is CDR3 alone, 45 bases in frame from the first base. V and J are truncated by 4 bases and 2 bases respectively, leaving an intervening sequence of 15 bases. TCRbeta CDR3 regions were amplified from genomic DNA using the immunoSEQ Assay, a bias-controlled multiplex PCR. Per the source publication's procedure: Nucleated cell counts per sample were estimated from amplification of reference gene primers within the assay. To quantify the absolute abundance of each unique TCRbeta CDR3 rearrangement, sequence reads were collapsed and filtered. Productive Simpson clonality was computed per sample as the square root of Simpson's diversity index over productive rearrangements. TCRdb retrieved this table from immuneACCESS and kept in-frame rearrangements only. Not all clones are present; in checked studies, unresolved V genes account for under half, and no reason is known for the remainder. D and trimming were read from the DNA, whereas the V and J calls and clone size are those reported in that table. The sample records about 300,000 clones, about 90% of which are singletons. Under 8% of the sample lies in the top ten.

A second Seattle source provided samples from volunteer blood donors who had recovered from COVID-19. Whole blood was collected in K2EDTA tubes by collaborating institutions according to the institutions' own protocols. For TCRbeta analysis, collaborators shipped samples in one of three forms: frozen whole blood, isolated PBMCs, or DNA extracted from either of those sample types. About this clone: Its antigen specificity is not known. Base qualities are not at hand, and no much larger clone is one base apart.

The sequenced material came from peripheral blood. The rearranged segments are TRBV4-1 and TRBJ2-7; the D gene is perhaps TRBD1, on 6 matching bases. This receptor was obtained from a man between 18 and 35 years old who had recovered from COVID-19. The sequence in DNA is TGCGCCAGCAGCCCAATCGGCACAGGGACCTACGAGCAGTACTTC. It translates as CASSPIGTGTYEQYF.